This is a list of T cell receptor beta chains from one sample in a study of shared clonotypes between healthy human individuals. Here immunoSEQ multiplex PCR was the method, and the copy in TCRdb shows in-frame clones only, minus some. Of about 580,000 clones listed, 95% to 98% were seen once; the top ten hold 0.3%. The sample taken for sequencing was naive CD8+ T cells sorted from blood. These receptors were collected from a man aged 25 to 40 in good health. The CDR3 runs from the conserved cysteine through the conserved F or W. Fields, in order: J gene, V gene, D gene, clone size, CDR3 protein, CDR3 DNA. The D gene is left open where the match is weak. Clone size is stated in some rows and not others, as once, few, many or a class when expanded.

j_call: TRBJ2-3
v_call: TRBV19
d_call: TRBD1
clone_size: .
cdr3_aa: CARSGQGGPDTQYF
cdr3_nt: TGTGCCAGATCGGGACAGGGGGGCCCGGATACGCAGTATTTT

j_call: TRBJ2-3
v_call: TRBV4-1
d_call: .
clone_size: .
cdr3_aa: CASSPVWLGTDTQYF
cdr3_nt: TGCGCCAGCAGCCCGGTCTGGCTAGGAACAGATACGCAGTATTTT

j_call: TRBJ2-7
v_call: TRBV5-6
d_call: TRBD1
clone_size: .
cdr3_aa: CASSQGQGGTYEQYF
cdr3_nt: TGTGCCAGCAGCCAAGGACAGGGGGGGACCTACGAGCAGTACTTC

j_call: TRBJ2-7
v_call: TRBV4-1
d_call: .
clone_size: .
cdr3_aa: CASSQDVAVGSYEQYF
cdr3_nt: TGCGCCAGCAGCCAAGACGTAGCGGTAGGGTCCTACGAGCAGTACTTC

j_call: TRBJ2-1
v_call: TRBV7-8
d_call: .
clone_size: .
cdr3_aa: CASSLELNNEQFF
cdr3_nt: TGTGCCAGCAGCTTAGAACTGAATAATGAGCAGTTCTTC

j_call: TRBJ2-7
v_call: TRBV7-9
d_call: TRBD1
clone_size: .
cdr3_aa: CASSNLQGAGDEQYF
cdr3_nt: TGTGCCAGCAGCAATTTACAGGGGGCAGGGGACGAGCAGTACTTC

j_call: TRBJ2-1
v_call: TRBV7-9
d_call: .
clone_size: .
cdr3_aa: CASTVDLGEGSKTYEQFF
cdr3_nt: TGTGCCAGCACCGTCGACCTAGGAGAGGGTAGTAAAACGTATGAGCAGTTCTTC

j_call: TRBJ2-7
v_call: TRBV2
d_call: .
clone_size: .
cdr3_aa: CASSGRGGAYEQYF
cdr3_nt: TGTGCCAGCAGTGGGAGGGGCGGAGCCTACGAGCAGTACTTC

j_call: TRBJ2-3
v_call: TRBV27
d_call: .
clone_size: .
cdr3_aa: CASSPGGNTDTQYF
cdr3_nt: TGTGCCAGCAGTCCCGGGGGCAACACAGATACGCAGTATTTT

j_call: TRBJ1-2
v_call: TRBV5-1
d_call: TRBD1
clone_size: .
cdr3_aa: CASSRRGQEGDGYTF
cdr3_nt: TGCGCCAGCAGCCGGAGGGGACAGGAAGGAGATGGCTACACCTTC

j_call: TRBJ2-3
v_call: TRBV11-2
d_call: .
clone_size: .
cdr3_aa: CASSPIDRDTDTQYF
cdr3_nt: TGTGCCAGCAGCCCCATTGACCGAGACACAGATACGCAGTATTTT

j_call: TRBJ2-1
v_call: TRBV7-9
d_call: .
clone_size: .
cdr3_aa: CASSAPMAGSLINEQFF
cdr3_nt: TGTGCCAGCAGCGCACCTATGGCGGGATCACTCATCAATGAGCAGTTCTTC

j_call: TRBJ2-1
v_call: TRBV4-3
d_call: TRBD2
clone_size: .
cdr3_aa: CASSRGLAGIDEQFF
cdr3_nt: TGCGCCAGCAGCCGGGGACTAGCGGGAATCGATGAGCAGTTCTTC

j_call: TRBJ2-7
v_call: TRBV29-1
d_call: .
clone_size: .
cdr3_aa: CSVEGLATGYEQYF
cdr3_nt: TGCAGCGTTGAAGGGCTAGCGACTGGCTACGAGCAGTACTTC

j_call: TRBJ2-3
v_call: TRBV7-9
d_call: .
clone_size: .
cdr3_aa: CASSIQQLDEISVTQYF
cdr3_nt: TGTGCCAGCAGCATACAACAACTAGACGAGATAAGCGTTACGCAGTATTTT

j_call: TRBJ2-7
v_call: TRBV6-1
d_call: .
clone_size: once
cdr3_aa: CASSVYGTPYYEQYF
cdr3_nt: TGTGCCAGCAGTGTCTATGGGACCCCTTACTACGAGCAGTACTTC

j_call: TRBJ2-2
v_call: TRBV7-9
d_call: TRBD1
clone_size: once
cdr3_aa: CASSSGWDSEIANTGELFF
cdr3_nt: TGTGCCAGCAGCTCAGGTTGGGACAGCGAGATCGCGAACACCGGGGAGCTGTTTTTT

j_call: TRBJ2-7
v_call: TRBV15
d_call: TRBD1
clone_size: .
cdr3_aa: CATSGDSSYEQYF
cdr3_nt: TGTGCCACCAGCGGGGACAGTTCCTACGAGCAGTACTTC

j_call: TRBJ1-3
v_call: TRBV7-6
d_call: .
clone_size: .
cdr3_aa: CASSPLGSGNTIYF
cdr3_nt: TGTGCCAGCAGCCCACTAGGCTCTGGAAACACCATATATTTT

j_call: TRBJ2-7
v_call: TRBV28
d_call: TRBD2
clone_size: .
cdr3_aa: CASISGTKYEQYF
cdr3_nt: TGTGCCAGCATCTCCGGGACTAAGTACGAGCAGTACTTC